This TCR beta chain was retrieved from a study of radiation and T cells in renal cell carcinoma. Time point meaning: blood 4 weeks post-SBRT, at nephrectomy. Indicated treatment: 15 Gy SBRT to primary tumor, nephrectomy 4 weeks later. Nephrectomy followed 15 Gy stereotactic body radiation by 4 weeks. Clear cell pathology was present in this patient's renal cell carcinoma. Assay: immunoSEQ multiplex PCR; the TCRdb copy retains only in-frame clones and omits some. The table includes about 40,000 clones, 70% to 85% detected once. Study-wide points: From baseline, blood top tumor clonotypes peaked at 2 weeks post-radiation.

CDR3 size: 13 residues. Looked up from germline, CDR1 is LGHNA and CDR2 is YNFKEQ. The V end lost 4 bases, the J end lost 8 bases, and 12 bases lay between the germline ends. Details on this clone: Its antigen is currently unknown.

This receptor was obtained from a woman aged 70 to 79 with renal cell carcinoma. V is TRBV4-2 and J is TRBJ2-1; D is tentatively TRBD1 or TRBD2 (5 bases each). Source: blood, taken from a patient whose treatment included radiotherapy and nephrectomy. CDR3 loop: CASSRPGTHEQFF. The CDR3 DNA reads TGTGCCAGCAGCCGGCCAGGGACCCATGAGCAGTTCTTC.